Sequencing of this TCR beta chain was carried out in a study of control samples from healthy donors and cancer patients. Repertoires were generated with immunoSEQ multiplex PCR, while TCRdb's copy carries only in-frame clones and drops some. This table has about 49,000 clones, 80% to 90% appearing once. CDR1 MRHNA and CDR2 SNTAGT come from the germline V gene. The CDR3 covers 14 residues. The V end was cut by 6 bases, the J end by 4 bases, with 12 bases between. The sequenced sample consisted of PBMCs. The source is a woman between 50 and 59 years old with lung cancer. The chain employs TRBV6-4 and TRBJ2-2, with D maybe TRBD1 (6 bases). Written as DNA, the CDR3 is TGTGCCAGCAGCAACGACAGGTTCACCGGGGAGCTGTTTTTT. Its protein product is CASSNDRFTGELFF.